Included here is one T cell receptor beta chain sequence, with context. Its antigen remains unidentified. A grid approach was used to sample three regions from each formalin-fixed paraffin-embedded tumor block. Only macrodissected tumor regions expected to provide at least 150 ng DNA were selected. Sequenced by immunoSEQ multiplex PCR; TCRdb stores in-frame clones only, minus some. The repertoire holds thousands of clones, with about 72% as singletons. This sample was taken from a study of T cells and copy number aberrations in small-cell lung cancer. Notes on the study in general: Sequencing artifacts are a known risk, since all specimens were formalin-fixed paraffin-embedded. Tumor regions shared few clones; roughly 79.9-97.7% were region-restricted.

CDR1 and CDR2 from the germline V gene are SGDLS and YYNGEE. The V end was cut by 2 bases, the J end by 9 bases, with 15 bases between. The CDR3 is 14 residues long. V and J are TRBV9 and TRBJ2-1, with D tentatively TRBD2 (6 bases). The sample taken for sequencing was tumor tissue. The receptor comes from a man in his fifties with small cell lung cancer. The CDR3 is CASSVAGPWGEQFF. In nucleotides, the CDR3 is TGTGCCAGCAGCGTTGCGGGACCTTGGGGTGAGCAGTTCTTC.